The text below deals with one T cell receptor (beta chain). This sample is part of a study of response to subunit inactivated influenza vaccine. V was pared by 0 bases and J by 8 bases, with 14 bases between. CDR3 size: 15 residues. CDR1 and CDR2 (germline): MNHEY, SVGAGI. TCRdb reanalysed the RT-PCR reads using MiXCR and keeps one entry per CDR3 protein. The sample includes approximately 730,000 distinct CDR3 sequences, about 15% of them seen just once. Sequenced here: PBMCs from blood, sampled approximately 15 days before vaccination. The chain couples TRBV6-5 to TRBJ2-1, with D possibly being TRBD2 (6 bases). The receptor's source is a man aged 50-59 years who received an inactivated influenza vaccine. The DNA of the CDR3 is TGTGCCAGCAGTTACTCGACGACGGGAGAGGATGAGCAGTTCTTC. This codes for CASSYSTTGEDEQFF.